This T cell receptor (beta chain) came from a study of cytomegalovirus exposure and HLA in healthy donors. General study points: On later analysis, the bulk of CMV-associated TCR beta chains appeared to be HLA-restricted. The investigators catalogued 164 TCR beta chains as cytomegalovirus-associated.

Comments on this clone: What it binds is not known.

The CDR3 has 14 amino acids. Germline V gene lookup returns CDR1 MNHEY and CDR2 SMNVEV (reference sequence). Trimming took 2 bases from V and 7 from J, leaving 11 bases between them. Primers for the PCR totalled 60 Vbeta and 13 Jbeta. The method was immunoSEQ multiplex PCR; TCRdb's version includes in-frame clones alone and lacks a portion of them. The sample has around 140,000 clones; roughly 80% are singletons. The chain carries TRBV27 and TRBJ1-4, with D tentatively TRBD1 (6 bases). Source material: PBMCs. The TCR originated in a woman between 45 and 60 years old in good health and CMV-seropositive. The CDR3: CASSLQGHIEKLFF. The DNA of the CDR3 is TGTGCCAGCAGTTTACAGGGGCATATTGAAAAACTGTTTTTT.